This T cell receptor beta chain was obtained from a study of blood T cell repertoires in COVID-19. For the study at large: The United States, Italy and Spain were the sources of the acute and convalescent COVID-19 samples. The cDNA or gDNA used as material had been derived from T cells, B-cell-depleted T cells, or PBMCs.

As originally analysed: From reference gene primer amplification, estimates of nucleated cell counts were derived. This table comes from immunoSEQ multiplex PCR, and its TCRdb copy is limited to in-frame clones, with some not included. V and J calls and clone size are given by that table; D and trimming were obtained from the DNA. The repertoire includes about 280,000 clones, 65% to 90% of them detected once, and more than 4.5% sits in the top ten. The clonotype comes from a man in his fifties with active or convalescent COVID-19. Sequenced: peripheral blood.

CDR3 residues: CASSGAGGGTEAFF. CDR3 DNA sequence: TGCGCCAGCAGCGGGGCAGGGGGAGGAACTGAAGCTTTCTTT. The chain carries TRBV5-1 and TRBJ1-1; the match to TRBD1 covers 7 bases. V lost 4 bases, J lost 5 bases, and 8 bases stayed unmatched. Germline CDR1 is SGHRS and CDR2 is YFSETQ. The CDR3 length is 14 residues.